Detailed here is one T cell receptor (beta chain). Its matching antigen is unknown. The same CDR3 is also encoded by other DNA sequences in this sample. These data originate in a study of T cell responses to AZD1222 COVID-19 vaccine. General study results and limits: Among spike-specific TCRs, nearly half reportedly target unmutated variant regions. Mostly white British, mostly female donors; authors suggested clonal diversity may be underestimated. Along spike, vaccine-associated CD4 TCRs were found throughout, with dominance at 160-218 and 743-854.

Germline V gene data show CDR1 as LGHDT and CDR2 as YNNKEL (reference sequence). V lost 1 base to trimming and J lost 5 bases, with 6 bases between them. There are 13 residues in the CDR3. Sequencing was performed with immunoSEQ multiplex PCR; in TCRdb, only in-frame clones are kept and a portion is missing. The table has under 130,000 clones, around 94% seen once. The genes are TRBV3-1 (or the pseudogene TRBV3-2) and TRBJ1-5, with D perhaps TRBD1 (5 bases). The source was peripheral blood, collected on day 0 of AZD1222 vaccination. The TCR sequence derives from an adult in good health. CDR3 DNA sequence: TGTGCCAGCAGCCAAGGCAGGGATCAGCCCCAGCATTTT. As protein: CASSQGRDQPQHF.